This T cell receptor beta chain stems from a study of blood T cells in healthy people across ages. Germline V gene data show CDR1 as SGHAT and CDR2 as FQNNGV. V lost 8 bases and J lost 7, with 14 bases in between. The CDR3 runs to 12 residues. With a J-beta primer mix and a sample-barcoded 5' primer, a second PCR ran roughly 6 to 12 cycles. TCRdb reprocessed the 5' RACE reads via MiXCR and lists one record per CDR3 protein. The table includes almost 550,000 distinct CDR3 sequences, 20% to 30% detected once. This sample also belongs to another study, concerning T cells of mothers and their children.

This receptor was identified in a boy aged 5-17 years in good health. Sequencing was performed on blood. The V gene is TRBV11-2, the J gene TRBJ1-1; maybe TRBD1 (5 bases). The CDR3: CASGGVYIEAFF. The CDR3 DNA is TGTGCCAGCGGAGGGGTGTACATTGAAGCTTTCTTT.